These 9 T cell receptor beta chains share one sample of origin, sequenced in a study of cytomegalovirus exposure and HLA in healthy donors. The PCR had 60 Vbeta and 13 Jbeta primers. Sequenced by immunoSEQ multiplex PCR; TCRdb stores in-frame clones only, minus some. The profile shows 150,000 to 200,000 clones, more than 75% of them singletons. The sample comprised PBMCs. The source is a woman under 30 in good health and CMV-seronegative.

J is TRBJ2-7 and V is TRBV7-9, with TRBD2 matching over 9 bases. Germline V gives CDR1 SEHNR, CDR2 FQNEAQ (reference sequence). There are 14 residues in the CDR3. V was clipped by 7 bases and J by 4 bases; unmatched bases: 8. The chain's CDR3 is CASTSGGGGYEQYF. DNA of the CDR3: TGTGCCAGCACCAGTGGCGGGGGGGGATACGAGCAGTACTTC. Full variable domain (outside the CDR3, taken from reference TRBV7-9 and TRBJ2-7): DTGVSQNPRHKITKRGQNVTFRCDPISEHNRLYWYRQTLGQGPEFLTYFQNEAQLEKSRLLSDRFSAERPKGSFSTLEIQRTEQGDSAMYLCASTSGGGGYEQYFGPGTRLTVT.

The chain recombines TRBV6-1 with TRBJ1-4, with 8 bases lining up with TRBD1. The CDR3 consists of 15 residues. V gave up 6 bases and J gave up 8 bases; unmatched junction bases: 11. Germline loops: CDR1 MNHNS, CDR2 SASEGT. The CDR3 nucleotides are TGTGCCAGCAGCCCAGGGGGCGCCCAGTCGGAAAAACTGTTTTTT. Its translation is CASSPGGAQSEKLFF.

V gene TRBV27 combines with J gene TRBJ1-5, with D tentatively TRBD1 (5 bases). Trimming stripped 3 bases from V and 3 bases from J, with 9 bases between. The CDR3 is 14 amino acids. Germline CDR1 reads MNHEY; CDR2 reads SMNVEV (reference sequence). The CDR3 here is CASSFAGVNQPQHF. In DNA form, the CDR3 reads TGTGCCAGCAGTTTTGCGGGGGTCAATCAGCCCCAGCATTTT.

The chain recombines TRBV7-7 with TRBJ1-4; D gene unclear. The CDR3 consists of 14 residues. Germline CDR1 SSHAT, CDR2 FNYEAQ (reference sequence). The V end was cut by 1 base, the J end by 5 bases, with 8 bases between. CDR3 region: CASSLGAGNEKLFF. In nucleotides, the CDR3 is TGTGCCAGCAGCTTAGGGGCTGGAAATGAAAAACTGTTTTTT.

The genes are TRBV18 and TRBJ2-7; no clear D. Between the trimmed V and J ends, which lost 6 bases and 3 bases, there was a span of 9 bases. This CDR3 is 12 amino acids long. CDR1 is KGHSH, CDR2 LQKENI, per germline. The CDR3 loop reads CASSPNSYEQYF. DNA of the CDR3: TGTGCCAGCTCCCCCAACAGCTACGAGCAGTACTTC.

The chain combines TRBV11-2 with TRBJ2-5; 9 bases are a match to TRBD1. The CDR3 runs 15 residues. V lost 5 bases, J lost 5 bases, and 9 bases stayed unmatched. Germline-derived CDR1 and CDR2 are SGHAT and FQNNGV. This CDR3 reads CASSARDRAQETQYF. CDR3 DNA: TGTGCCAGCAGCGCCCGGGACAGGGCGCAGGAGACCCAGTACTTC. Supplemented by reference TRBV11-2 and TRBJ2-5, the full variable domain reads EAGVAQSPRYKIIEKRQSVAFWCNPISGHATLYWYQQILGQGPKLLIQFQNNGVVDDSQLPKDRFSAERLKGVDSTLKIQPAKLEDSAVYLCASSARDRAQETQYFGPGTRLLVL.

This sequence joins TRBV25-1 and TRBJ2-5; D unclear. Germline V gene lookup returns CDR1 MGHDK and CDR2 SYGVNS. CDR3 length: 15 amino acids. V gave up 0 bases and J gave up 4 bases, with 12 bases separating them. CDR3 coding DNA: TGTGCCAGCAGTGAATATGGGCCCGTGGGAGAGACCCAGTACTTC. This translates into CASSEYGPVGETQYF.

This clone was recorded only once. The chain employs TRBV28 and TRBJ2-7; 8 bases are shared with TRBD2. The CDR3 is 15 residues long. V dropped 6 bases and J dropped 6; count of bases not matched to a gene: 13. Germline lookup yields CDR1 MDHEN and CDR2 SYDVKM. CDR3: CASRHAISGMVEQYF. In DNA, the CDR3 is TGTGCCAGCAGGCACGCTATTAGCGGGATGGTCGAGCAGTACTTC.

The rearrangement joins TRBV28 to TRBJ2-5; 12 bases agree with TRBD2. J lost 0 bases, V lost 4 bases, and 6 bases had no gene match. The CDR3 is 17 amino acids. Looked up from germline, CDR1 is MDHEN and CDR2 is SYDVKM. DNA of the CDR3: TGTGCCAGCAGTTCTTTAACTAGCGGGAGGTACCAAGAGACCCAGTACTTC. Translated, it gives CASSSLTSGRYQETQYF.